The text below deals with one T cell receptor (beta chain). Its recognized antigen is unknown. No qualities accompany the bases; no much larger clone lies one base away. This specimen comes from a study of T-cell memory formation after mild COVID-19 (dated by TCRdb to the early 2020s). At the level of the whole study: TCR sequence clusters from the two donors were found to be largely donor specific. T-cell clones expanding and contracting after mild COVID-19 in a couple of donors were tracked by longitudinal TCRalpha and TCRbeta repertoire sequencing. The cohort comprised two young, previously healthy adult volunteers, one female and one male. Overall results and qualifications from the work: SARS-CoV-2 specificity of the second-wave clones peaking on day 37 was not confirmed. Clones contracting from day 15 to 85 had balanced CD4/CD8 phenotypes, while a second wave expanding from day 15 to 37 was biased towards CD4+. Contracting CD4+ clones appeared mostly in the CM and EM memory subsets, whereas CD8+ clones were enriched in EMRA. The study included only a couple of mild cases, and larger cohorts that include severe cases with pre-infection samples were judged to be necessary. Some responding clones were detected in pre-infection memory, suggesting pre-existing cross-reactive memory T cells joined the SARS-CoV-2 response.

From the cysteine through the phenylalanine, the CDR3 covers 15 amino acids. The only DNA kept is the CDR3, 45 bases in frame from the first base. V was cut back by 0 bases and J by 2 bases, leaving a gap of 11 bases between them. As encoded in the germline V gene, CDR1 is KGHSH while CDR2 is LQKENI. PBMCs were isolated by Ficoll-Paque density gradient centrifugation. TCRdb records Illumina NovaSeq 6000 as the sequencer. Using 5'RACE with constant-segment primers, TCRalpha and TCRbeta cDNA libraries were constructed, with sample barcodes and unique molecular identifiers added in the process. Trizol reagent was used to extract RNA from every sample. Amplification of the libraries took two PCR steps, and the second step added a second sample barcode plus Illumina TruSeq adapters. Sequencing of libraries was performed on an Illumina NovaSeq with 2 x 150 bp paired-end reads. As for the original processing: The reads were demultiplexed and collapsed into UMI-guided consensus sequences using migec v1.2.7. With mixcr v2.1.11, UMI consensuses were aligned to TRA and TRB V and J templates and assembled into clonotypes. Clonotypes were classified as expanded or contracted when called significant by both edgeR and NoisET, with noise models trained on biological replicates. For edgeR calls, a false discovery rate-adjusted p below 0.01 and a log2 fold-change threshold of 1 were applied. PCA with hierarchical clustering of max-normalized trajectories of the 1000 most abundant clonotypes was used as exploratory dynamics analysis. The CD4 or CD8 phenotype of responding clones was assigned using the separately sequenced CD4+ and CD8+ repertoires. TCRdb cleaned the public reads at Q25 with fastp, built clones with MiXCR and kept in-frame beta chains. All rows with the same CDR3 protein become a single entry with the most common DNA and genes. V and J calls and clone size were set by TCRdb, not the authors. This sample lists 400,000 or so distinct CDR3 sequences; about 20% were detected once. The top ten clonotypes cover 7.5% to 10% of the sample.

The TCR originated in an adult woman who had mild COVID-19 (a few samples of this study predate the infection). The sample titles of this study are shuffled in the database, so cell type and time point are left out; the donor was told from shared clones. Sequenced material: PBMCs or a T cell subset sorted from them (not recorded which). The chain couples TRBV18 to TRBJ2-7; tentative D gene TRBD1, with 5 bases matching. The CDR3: CASSPPARAPYEQYF. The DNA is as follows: TGTGCCAGCTCACCACCGGCCAGGGCGCCCTACGAGCAGTACTTC.